This note documents a single TCR beta chain sequence. The antigen is not known. This sample stems from a study of regulatory T cells in long-lasting Graves disease. Documented time point: newly diagnosed GD, antithyroid drugs for less than 3 months. Generation of the TCR library employed RNA extracted from PBMCs. Germline V gene data show CDR1 as DFQATT and CDR2 as SNEGSKA (reference sequence). The CDR3 is made up of 15 amino acids. Germline trimming cut 1 base from V and 2 bases from J; bases unmatched to any gene: 8. The study's findings and limits: New patients shared about a thousand public clonotypes, fewer than the approximately 2,500 shared by persistent patients. Study of thyroid tissue was not done, with only peripheral blood studied.

The TCR beta library used iRepertoire HTBI primers with Arm-PCR amplification of CDR3. TCRdb reprocessed the multiplex PCR reads via MiXCR and lists one record per CDR3 protein. The sample lists 200,000 to 250,000 distinct CDR3 sequences, about 17% occurring once. The clonotype originates from a female donor with Graves disease. Material: peripheral blood mononuclear cells (PBMCs), obtained at new diagnosis, from a patient treated with antithyroid drugs. The chain combines TRBV20-1 with TRBJ2-7, with 7 bases fitting TRBD1. This chain's CDR3 is CSARGGTGDPYEQYF. The CDR3 DNA reads TGCAGTGCTAGAGGGGGAACAGGGGATCCCTACGAGCAGTACTTC.